This T cell receptor beta chain was captured in a study of CD8 T cells in Susac syndrome. Study-level findings and limits: It was acknowledged in the study that the number of individuals who were included in its TCR sequencing and HLA analysis was relatively small.

Concerning this clonotype itself: Antigen: not known.

The CD8+ and CD4+ T cells were negatively isolated, with the TEMRA cells enriched by FACS. Reverse transcription of about 0.5 to 1 ug RNA was performed with random hexamers. Across 54 Vbeta and 13 Jbeta, immunoSEQ multiplex PCR amplified TCR beta CDR3. TCRdb itself ran the immunoSEQ multiplex PCR reads through MiXCR, one entry per CDR3 protein. In the table there are under 350,000 distinct CDR3 sequences, 92% of which are singletons. This CDR3 contains 15 residues. Trimming took 2 bases from V and 4 from J; bases not matched to a gene: 6. Per the germline V gene, CDR1 is SEHNR and CDR2 is FQNEAQ (reference sequence).

This chain links TRBV7-9 with TRBJ2-3; 7 bases line up with TRBD2. The sequence was obtained from a human donor with multiple sclerosis. The sample consisted of CD4+ T cells from PBMCs. CDR3 region: CASSLLASGADTQYF. In DNA, the CDR3 is TGTGCCAGCAGCTTACTGGCTAGCGGCGCAGATACGCAGTATTTT.